These 27 T cell receptor beta chains were all obtained from the same sample, sequenced in a study of shared clonotypes between healthy human individuals. Generated by immunoSEQ multiplex PCR, the TCRdb table keeps only in-frame clones and is missing some. The sample holds about 480,000 clones, about three quarters seen once. Sequencing used PBMCs. These receptors came from a woman between 40 and 55 years old in good health. Some clones in this sample may be carry-over from other donors' samples.

The rearrangement uses TRBV10-3 and TRBJ2-2, with 7 bases identical to TRBD1. V lost 2 bases, J lost 3 bases, and 3 bases stayed unmatched. CDR3 length: 15 residues. In germline, CDR1 is ENHRY, CDR2 SYGVKD. The CDR3, as DNA: TGTGCCATCAGTGAGGGACAGGCGGACACCGGGGAGCTGTTTTTT. As protein: CAISEGQADTGELFF.

Only one count was recorded for this clone. The V and J genes are TRBV11-3 and TRBJ2-2, with unresolved D. The length of the CDR3 is 14 residues. CDR1 and CDR2 from the germline V gene are SGHNT and YENEEA. Trimming left V 0 bases short and J 1 base short, with 3 bases between. The CDR3 nucleotides are TGTGCCAGCAGCTTAGACAGGAACACCGGGGAGCTGTTTTTT. Translation: CASSLDRNTGELFF.

This clone was observed a single time. V usage is TRBV15 and J usage is TRBJ2-1; 12 nucleotides agree with TRBD2. The CDR3 extends over 17 amino acids. Germline V CDR1 and CDR2: LNHNV, YYDKDF (reference sequence). The junction had 10 bases not matched to a gene; V was cut back by 0 bases and J by 10 bases. CDR3 DNA sequence: TGTGCCACCAGCAGAGAGGGACCGACTAGCGGGAGTGAGGAGCAGTTCTTC. Translated, it gives CATSREGPTSGSEEQFF.

The chain joins TRBV5-4 to TRBJ1-2; 7 bases match TRBD1. There are 15 residues in the CDR3. J was trimmed by 2 bases and V by 3 bases; bases with no gene match: 7. The germline V gene has CDR1 SGHNT and CDR2 YYREEE (reference sequence). The CDR3 DNA reads as TGTGCCAGCAGCTCACCTCTGACAGGGAACTATGGCTACACCTTC. Amino acid sequence: CASSSPLTGNYGYTF.

V is TRBV5-4 and J is TRBJ2-7, with no clear D. V was clipped by 0 bases and J by 6 bases, with 13 bases between them. The CDR3 runs 14 residues. CDR1 and CDR2 (germline): SGHNT, YYREEE (reference sequence). The CDR3 region has the DNA TGTGCCAGCAGCTTGGACCCGGCTTCGGGCGAGCAGTACTTC. This gives the protein CASSLDPASGEQYF.

The rearrangement joins TRBV10-3 to TRBJ1-2; 9 nucleotides agree with TRBD1. The junction had 2 bases not matched to a gene; V was cut back by 4 bases and J by 2 bases. Looked up from germline, CDR1 is ENHRY and CDR2 is SYGVKD. The CDR3 is 14 amino acids. The DNA for the CDR3 is TGTGCCATCAGTGGGGACAGGGACAACTATGGCTACACCTTC. Its protein is CAISGDRDNYGYTF.

This clone appeared once. V gene TRBV7-2 combines with J gene TRBJ2-7; 14 bases are a match to TRBD2. V was pared by 3 bases and J by 5 bases, with 6 bases of the junction left unmatched. Germline V gives CDR1 SGHTA, CDR2 FQGNSA. The CDR3 contains 16 residues. The CDR3 spells CASSLGLAGELDEQYF. CDR3 bases: TGTGCCAGCAGCTTGGGACTAGCGGGAGAGTTGGACGAGCAGTACTTC.

The rearrangement joins TRBV21-1 to TRBJ2-7; the listed D gene, TRBD2, was not tested against the DNA. TRBV21-1 is designated a pseudogene. The CDR3 has 16 amino acids. The CDR3 loop reads CASKNESRQSSYEQYF. CDR3 DNA: TGTGCCAGCAAAAACGAATCGAGGCAAAGCTCCTACGAGCAGTACTTC.

V usage is TRBV7-8 and J usage is TRBJ1-1; perhaps TRBD1 as D (6 bases). The germline gives CDR1 SGHVS, CDR2 FQNEAQ. The CDR3 length is 16 residues. Trimming removed 1 base from V and 3 bases from J, with 15 bases in between. The CDR3 reads CASSLGRGRGDTEAFF. CDR3 bases: TGTGCCAGCAGCTTAGGCAGAGGAAGGGGGGACACTGAAGCTTTCTTT.

This chain links TRBV7-2 with TRBJ2-1; D gene unclear. Trimming stripped 5 bases from V and 4 bases from J, with 6 bases between. Germline CDR1 SGHTA, CDR2 FQGNSA. The CDR3 has 12 amino acids. The CDR3 protein is CASSLQYNEQFF. The CDR3, as DNA: TGTGCCAGCAGCCTTCAATACAATGAGCAGTTCTTC.

This chain connects TRBV2 to TRBJ2-5; 7 bases agree with TRBD2. Trimming removed 6 bases from V and 5 bases from J; junction bases left unmatched: 18. Germline CDR1 reads SNHLY; CDR2 reads FYNNEI. The CDR3 runs to 17 residues. The CDR3 sequence is CASSEISGRELGETQYF. CDR3 nucleotide sequence: TGTGCCAGCAGCGAAATCTCGGGGCGGGAGTTAGGGGAGACCCAGTACTTC.

This chain uses TRBV27 with TRBJ1-5, with D possibly matching TRBD1 (5 bases). V lost 5 bases, J lost 1 base, and 15 bases lay in between. Per the germline V gene, CDR1 is MNHEY and CDR2 is SMNVEV (reference sequence). The CDR3 loop spans 16 amino acids. DNA of the CDR3: TGTGCCAGCAGTGGGGGGATAGCATGGAGCAATCAGCCCCAGCATTTT. This codes for CASSGGIAWSNQPQHF.

The CDR3 DNA is TGTGCCAGCAGCTTGGAGGGAGGGGAGCAGTTCTTC. Amino acid sequence: CASSLEGGEQFF. The chain couples TRBV11-3 to TRBJ2-1; TRBD2 agrees at 7 bases. V lost 3 bases, J lost 10 bases, and 3 bases stayed unmatched. This CDR3 has 12 amino acids. Germline V gives CDR1 SGHNT, CDR2 YENEEA.

The V gene is TRBV5-1, the J gene TRBJ2-1, with D possibly TRBD1 on 6 matching bases. The CDR3 loop spans 14 amino acids. Germline values: CDR1 SGHRS, CDR2 YFSETQ. Trimming removed 1 base at V and 3 bases at J, with 8 bases between. This CDR3 reads CASSLRGSYNEQFF. As DNA, the CDR3 is TGCGCCAGCAGCTTGAGGGGGAGCTACAATGAGCAGTTCTTC.

Comment on this clone: The same CDR3 can be traced to other DNA sequences in this sample. The V gene is TRBV18, the J gene TRBJ1-3; D unresolved. Trimming left V 3 bases short and J 4 bases short, with 4 bases between. CDR1 is KGHSH, CDR2 LQKENI, per germline. There are 12 residues in the CDR3. CDR3 amino acids: CASSPEGNTIYF. For the CDR3, the DNA is TGTGCCAGCTCACCGGAGGGAAACACCATATATTTT. The complete variable domain, with remaining parts taken from reference TRBV18 and TRBJ1-3, reads NAGVMQNPRHLVRRRGQEARLRCSPMKGHSHVYWYRQLPEEGLKFMVYLQKENIIDESGMPKERFSAEFPKEGPSILRIQQVVRGDSAAYFCASSPEGNTIYFGEGSWLTVV.

This clone has a handful of counts. The rearrangement joins TRBV5-1 to TRBJ2-7; TRBD1 matches 11 bases. Per germline, CDR1 SGHRS and CDR2 YFSETQ. Germline trimming cut 0 bases from V and 3 bases from J; bases unmatched to any gene: 8. This CDR3 spans 17 amino acids. The chain's CDR3 is CASSLGRGQGANYEQYF. CDR3 coding DNA: TGCGCCAGCAGCTTGGGGCGAGGACAGGGGGCAAACTACGAGCAGTACTTC. The full variable domain, its missing parts supplied by reference TRBV5-1 and TRBJ2-7, is KAGVTQTPRYLIKTRGQQVTLSCSPISGHRSVSWYQQTPGQGLQFLFEYFSETQRNKGNFPGRFSGRQFSNSRSEMNVSTLELGDSALYLCASSLGRGQGANYEQYFGPGTRLTVT.

This clone appeared a few times. The V and J genes are TRBV10-2 and TRBJ2-5; possibly TRBD1 for D (5 bases). The V gene lost 3 bases and the J gene lost 2 bases, with 13 bases spanning the gap. CDR1 and CDR2 (germline): WSHSY, SAAADI. The CDR3 extends over 15 amino acids. CDR3 sequence (DNA): TGCGCCAGCAGTGAAGGTAGCAGGGCACAAGAGACCCAGTACTTC. Protein product: CASSEGSRAQETQYF.

V and J are TRBV18 and TRBJ1-4; 7 positions match TRBD1. The CDR3 covers 14 residues. The germline V gene has CDR1 KGHSH and CDR2 LQKENI. V lost 4 bases, J lost 4 bases, and 3 bases stayed unmatched. The CDR3 reads CASSLRGNNEKLFF. As DNA, the CDR3 is TGTGCCAGCTCACTCAGGGGGAATAATGAAAAACTGTTTTTT.

This clone has a handful of counts. This chain links TRBV4-2 with TRBJ1-2, with TRBD1 matching 8 bases. The CDR3 consists of 15 residues. From germline, CDR1 is LGHNA and CDR2 YNFKEQ. The junction had 6 bases not matched to a gene; V was cut back by 1 base and J by 5 bases. The CDR3 loop is CASSQAERTGYGYTF. The CDR3 bases are TGTGCCAGCAGCCAAGCTGAGAGGACAGGGTATGGCTACACCTTC.

There are many counts of this clone. The chain combines TRBV6-5 with TRBJ1-1, with D maybe TRBD1 (6 bases). CDR3 length: 15 residues. Germline assignment: CDR1 MNHEY and CDR2 SVGAGI. Between the trimmed V and J ends, which lost 2 bases and 11 bases, there was a span of 21 bases. The CDR3 is CASSYQIQGTLNAFF. In DNA form, the CDR3 reads TGTGCCAGCAGTTACCAGATTCAGGGGACGCTAAACGCTTTCTTT.

The rearrangement uses TRBV6-5 and TRBJ2-2, with D perhaps matching TRBD1 or TRBD2 (5 bases each). This CDR3 region has 15 residues. Between the trimmed V and J ends, which lost 0 bases and 7 bases, there was a span of 12 bases. In germline, CDR1 is MNHEY, CDR2 SVGAGI. Here the CDR3 DNA reads TGTGCCAGCAGTTACTCGGGGGTGTTGGACGGGGAGCTGTTTTTT. This codes for CASSYSGVLDGELFF.

The chain carries TRBV11-1 and TRBJ2-3; D perhaps matches TRBD1 (5 bases). This CDR3 spans 16 amino acids. V lost 5 bases, J lost 0 bases, and 15 bases lay in between. Germline-derived CDR1 and CDR2 are SGHAT and FQDESV (reference sequence). CDR3 sequence: CASSLWGVTSTDTQYF. The CDR3 region has the DNA TGTGCCAGCAGCCTTTGGGGCGTCACTAGCACAGATACGCAGTATTTT.

Details on this clone: Given a much more abundant clone one base away, this may be a read error. The V and J genes are TRBV7-3 and TRBJ1-1; D gene uncertain. V lost 3 bases to trimming and J lost 1 base, with 6 bases between them. The CDR3 is 13 amino acids. In germline, CDR1 is SGHTA, CDR2 FQGTGA. DNA for the CDR3: TGTGCCAGCAGCTTGTCAGGGAACACTGAAGCTTTCTTT. Translated: CASSLSGNTEAFF.

The chain couples TRBV4-3 to TRBJ1-2, with a possible D match to TRBD1 (6 bases). The CDR3 consists of 15 residues. From germline, CDR1 is LGHNA and CDR2 YSLEER. V lost 0 bases and J 3 bases, leaving 11 bases between the germline ends. CDR3 amino acids: CASSQDLEGDYGYTF. CDR3 nucleotide sequence: TGCGCCAGCAGCCAAGACTTGGAGGGGGACTATGGCTACACCTTC.

This chain connects TRBV5-8 to TRBJ1-6; no firm D call. V was pared by 4 bases and J by 0 bases, with 14 bases between. The length of the CDR3 is 17 residues. The germline gives CDR1 SGHTS, CDR2 YDEGEE. CDR3 sequence: CASSRSSSSSYNSPLHF. In DNA, the CDR3 is TGTGCCAGCAGCCGCTCCTCATCGAGCTCCTATAATTCACCCCTCCACTTT.

The chain is built from TRBV10-3 and TRBJ2-6; D is perhaps TRBD1 (6 bases). Trimming removed 4 bases from V and 0 bases from J, with 10 bases in between. This CDR3 is 16 amino acids long. Germline V gene data show CDR1 as ENHRY and CDR2 as SYGVKD. CDR3 sequence (DNA): TGTGCCATCAGTGGCACAGGGAGCTCTGGGGCCAACGTCCTGACTTTC. Protein product: CAISGTGSSGANVLTF.

This clone has a count of ten or more. This chain links TRBV7-9 with TRBJ2-2; D not certain. This CDR3 has 13 residues. V lost 3 bases and J lost 5, with 7 bases in between. Germline-derived CDR1 and CDR2 are SEHNR and FQNEAQ (reference sequence). Here the CDR3 DNA reads TGTGCCAGCAGCTTTCTGGGAACCGGGGAGCTGTTTTTT. It codes for CASSFLGTGELFF. Together with reference TRBV7-9 and TRBJ2-2, the CDR3 gives the full variable domain: DTGVSQNPRHKITKRGQNVTFRCDPISEHNRLYWYRQTLGQGPEFLTYFQNEAQLEKSRLLSDRFSAERPKGSFSTLEIQRTEQGDSAMYLCASSFLGTGELFFGEGSRLTVL.